Following are 24 T cell receptor beta chains from one sample sequenced in a study of OX40 agonist ivuxolimab in advanced cancers. The protocol was immunoSEQ multiplex PCR, while the TCRdb copy is restricted to in-frame clones and leaves out a portion. The sample shows roughly 66,000 clones, around 90% of them seen only once. The sample here was CD4+ or CD8+ T cells sorted from blood, taken in a trial of the OX40 agonist ivuxolimab. These receptors all come from an adult with an advanced solid tumor such as melanoma, head and neck, liver or kidney cancer.

This sequence joins TRBV6-5 and TRBJ2-7; no clear D. This CDR3 spans 11 amino acids. The V end lost 5 bases, the J end lost 0 bases, and 2 bases lay between the germline ends. Looked up from germline, CDR1 is MNHEY and CDR2 is SVGAGI. The CDR3 sequence: CASSISYEQYF. CDR3 coding DNA: TGTGCCAGCAGTATCTCCTACGAGCAGTACTTC.

The chain carries TRBV28 and TRBJ2-3; 7 bases are a match to TRBD2. V dropped 3 bases and J dropped 0; count of bases not matched to a gene: 12. CDR1 and CDR2 from the germline V gene are MDHEN and SYDVKM. This CDR3 spans 18 amino acids. The CDR3 here is CASSFEVGGPGSTDTQYF. Written as DNA, the CDR3 is TGTGCCAGCAGTTTTGAGGTGGGAGGGCCGGGGAGCACAGATACGCAGTATTTT. Together with reference TRBV28 and TRBJ2-3, the CDR3 gives the full variable domain: DVKVTQSSRYLVKRTGEKVFLECVQDMDHENMFWYRQDPGLGLRLIYFSYDVKMKEKGDIPEGYSVSREKKERFSLILESASTNQTSMYLCASSFEVGGPGSTDTQYFGPGTRLTVL.

This rearrangement joins TRBV10-3 to TRBJ1-1; 8 bases are a match to TRBD1. CDR1 and CDR2 from the germline V gene are ENHRY and SYGVKD. The CDR3 totals 15 residues. V gave up 3 bases and J gave up 1 base; unmatched junction bases: 4. CDR3 residues: CAISEGTGQNTEAFF. The CDR3 DNA is TGTGCCATCAGTGAAGGGACAGGCCAGAACACTGAAGCTTTCTTT.

This clone appeared a few times. V and J are TRBV7-8 and TRBJ1-4, with D perhaps TRBD1 (5 bases). Germline CDR1 and CDR2: SGHVS and FQNEAQ. Trimming removed 1 base from V and 5 bases from J, with 14 bases in between. The CDR3 consists of 16 residues. DNA for the CDR3: TGTGCCAGCAGCTTAGTGCGCCGGGGACGAAATGAAAAACTGTTTTTT. This gives the protein CASSLVRRGRNEKLFF. Using reference TRBV7-8 and TRBJ1-4 for the parts outside the CDR3, the full variable domain is GAGVSQSPRYKVAKRGQDVALRCDPISGHVSLFWYQQALGQGPEFLTYFQNEAQLDKSGLPSDRFFAERPEGSVSTLKIQRTQQEDSAVYLCASSLVRRGRNEKLFFGSGTQLSVL.

The rearrangement links TRBV7-9 to TRBJ1-1, with a tentative D call TRBD1 (5 bases). Looked up from germline, CDR1 is SEHNR and CDR2 is FQNEAQ (reference sequence). The CDR3 is made up of 14 amino acids. The V end lost 2 bases, the J end lost 1 base, and 8 bases lay between the germline ends. The CDR3 loop is CASSLQTGNTEAFF. CDR3 nucleotide sequence: TGTGCCAGCAGCTTACAAACAGGGAACACTGAAGCTTTCTTT.

In this sample, this clone turned up a few times. V gene TRBV25-1 combines with J gene TRBJ1-1, with 7 bases that match TRBD1. The germline V gene encodes CDR1 MGHDK and CDR2 SYGVNS. CDR3 length: 14 amino acids. V lost 3 bases and J lost 9; bases outside the gene matches: 10. In DNA form, the CDR3 reads TGTGCCAGCAGTGACTCCCCAGGGGGACACAAAGCTTTCTTT. The encoded protein is CASSDSPGGHKAFF.

The genes are TRBV13 and TRBJ2-2; 11 positions agree with TRBD1. The germline gives CDR1 PRHDT, CDR2 FYEKMQ (reference sequence). The CDR3 is 20 residues long. V was pared by 3 bases and J by 5 bases, with 17 bases of the junction left unmatched. The CDR3 DNA reads as TGTGCCAGCAGCTTCCGGACAGGGGGCGCGTCGGTCTTGGGAACCGGGGAGCTGTTTTTT. It yields the protein CASSFRTGGASVLGTGELFF.

In its sample, this clone was seen once. This sequence joins TRBV27 and TRBJ1-1, with 8 bases fitting TRBD1. The CDR3 length is 14 residues. Per the germline V gene, CDR1 is MNHEY and CDR2 is SMNVEV (reference sequence). Trimming removed 7 bases from V and 4 bases from J; junction bases left unmatched: 8. The CDR3 coding sequence is TGTGCCAGCATAGACAGGGGTAGGAGCACTGAAGCTTTCTTT. Translation gives CASIDRGRSTEAFF.

The rearrangement joins TRBV7-2 to TRBJ2-1; D unresolved. CDR1 is SGHTA, CDR2 FQGNSA, per germline. CDR3 length: 14 residues. V was trimmed by 5 bases and J by 2 bases, leaving 10 bases between them. In DNA, the CDR3 is TGTGCCAGCAGCCTCTTGTCAGCCTACAATGAGCAGTTCTTC. It is translated as CASSLLSAYNEQFF.

This chain links TRBV28 with TRBJ1-6; no definite D call. The CDR3 covers 15 residues. Germline CDR1 reads MDHEN; CDR2 reads SYDVKM. Trimming removed 6 bases at V and 5 bases at J, with 14 bases between. CDR3 sequence reads: CASSPVRPNNSPLHF. In nucleotides, the CDR3 is TGTGCCAGCAGCCCCGTAAGGCCCAATAATTCACCCCTCCACTTT.

The chain carries TRBV7-7 and TRBJ2-2, with D maybe TRBD1 (6 bases). This CDR3 region has 19 residues. The V gene's germline CDR1 is SSHAT and CDR2 FNYEAQ (reference sequence). The ends were cut back, 2 bases at V and 3 bases at J, with 22 bases in the middle. CDR3 nucleotide sequence: TGTGCCAGCAGCTTACGGTCGTCTCACGGAAAGGGGGACACCGGGGAGCTGTTTTTT. This translates into CASSLRSSHGKGDTGELFF. The whole variable domain, remainder taken from reference TRBV7-7 and TRBJ2-2, is GAGVSQSPRYKVTKRGQDVTLRCDPISSHATLYWYQQALGQGPEFLTYFNYEAQPDKSGLPSDRFSAERPEGSISTLTIQRTEQRDSAMYRCASSLRSSHGKGDTGELFFGEGSRLTVL.

The V call is TRBV4-3, the J call TRBJ1-3, with no clear D. Germline V CDR1 and CDR2: LGHNA, YSLEER. The CDR3 is 15 residues long. Trimming removed 4 bases from V and 2 bases from J, with 12 bases in between. CDR3 nucleotide sequence: TGCGCCAGCAGCCCGAGTGGCGGGACTGGAAACACCATATATTTT. This translates into CASSPSGGTGNTIYF.

The rearrangement uses TRBV27 and TRBJ2-7, with 8 bases fitting TRBD2. CDR1 MNHEY and CDR2 SMNVEV come from the germline V gene (reference sequence). The length of the CDR3 is 12 residues. V shed 4 bases and J 7 bases; nucleotides not matched to a gene: 3. CDR3 amino acids: CASSYGGVEQYF. In nucleotides, the CDR3 is TGTGCCAGCAGTTACGGGGGGGTTGAGCAGTACTTC.

CDR3 DNA sequence: TGTGCCAGCAGTGTGCAAGCGGGGGGTTCCTACAATGAGCAGTTCTTC. Protein product: CASSVQAGGSYNEQFF. The chain combines TRBV2 with TRBJ2-1; 9 nucleotides agree with TRBD2. The CDR3 spans 16 residues. J was trimmed by 1 base and V by 4 bases; bases with no gene match: 5. Germline CDR1 is SNHLY and CDR2 is FYNNEI.

The chain joins TRBV10-3 to TRBJ2-5; TRBD2 is a possible D gene (5 bases). Germline loops: CDR1 ENHRY, CDR2 SYGVKD. The V gene lost 5 bases and the J gene lost 3 bases, with 7 bases spanning the gap. The CDR3 runs 12 residues. The CDR3 nucleotides read TGTGCCATCAGTTCCGGGGAAGAGACCCAGTACTTC. This sequence encodes CAISSGEETQYF.

A single count supports this clone. The chain carries TRBV19 and TRBJ2-5; tentative D call: TRBD2 (6 bases). Germline-derived CDR1 and CDR2 are LNHDA and SQIVND (reference sequence). This CDR3 spans 15 amino acids. The V end lost 5 bases, the J end lost 7 bases, and 20 bases lay between the germline ends. CDR3 bases: TGTGCCAGTAGTGCCGGGGATCGTTTCGGGGGGACCCAGTACTTC. Amino acid sequence: CASSAGDRFGGTQYF. The whole variable domain, remainder taken from reference TRBV19 and TRBJ2-5, is DGGITQSPKYLFRKEGQNVTLSCEQNLNHDAMYWYRQDPGQGLRLIYYSQIVNDFQKGDIAEGYSVSREKKESFPLTVTSAQKNPTAFYLCASSAGDRFGGTQYFGPGTRLLVL.

CDR3 bases: TGTGCCAGCAGTACCAGGACAGGTGGTCTCACTGAAGCTTTCTTT. It yields the protein CASSTRTGGLTEAFF. The chain recombines TRBV28 with TRBJ1-1; TRBD1 agrees at 7 bases. Germline CDR1 MDHEN, CDR2 SYDVKM. The CDR3 runs to 15 residues. Trimming took 5 bases from V and 4 from J; bases not matched to a gene: 10.

This chain links TRBV28 with TRBJ2-1, with D perhaps assigned TRBD1 or TRBD2 (5 bases each). Germline V CDR1 and CDR2: MDHEN, SYDVKM. The V end lost 10 bases, the J end lost 9 bases, and 25 bases lay between the germline ends. The CDR3 is 15 residues long. The DNA for the CDR3 is TGTGCCACCATACCCGAGAGGGGCAGGGAAAGTGAGCAGTTCTTC. This encodes CATIPERGRESEQFF.

The chain links TRBV28 to TRBJ2-1; 9 positions match TRBD2. The CDR3 is made up of 18 amino acids. Germline V lookup: CDR1 MDHEN, CDR2 SYDVKM. V lost 6 bases, J lost 5 bases, and 17 bases stayed unmatched. In nucleotides, the CDR3 is TGTGCCAGCAGCCCCGTTGGCGGGAGGGTTCGAGGCGACAATGAGCAGTTCTTC. It encodes CASSPVGGRVRGDNEQFF.

The V call is TRBV7-2, the J call TRBJ1-2; TRBD1 aligns across 10 bases. The V segment lost 2 bases and the J segment 0 bases; nucleotides outside the gene matches: 6. This CDR3 contains 17 residues. Germline CDR1 SGHTA, CDR2 FQGNSA. The CDR3 protein is CASSLPAGTGANYGYTF. CDR3 in DNA: TGTGCCAGCAGCTTACCTGCCGGGACAGGGGCTAACTATGGCTACACCTTC.

This CDR3 is CASSPIRTGQETQYF. CDR3 bases: TGTGCCAGCAGCCCGATCAGGACAGGGCAAGAGACCCAGTACTTC. The chain joins TRBV14 to TRBJ2-5, with 8 bases aligning to TRBD1. V gave up 4 bases and J gave up 2 bases; unmatched junction bases: 6. CDR1 SGHDN and CDR2 FVKESK come from the germline V gene. The CDR3 contains 15 residues.

The chain links TRBV15 to TRBJ1-2; tentatively, D is TRBD1 (6 bases). This CDR3 is 14 amino acids long. CDR1 and CDR2 (germline): LNHNV, YYDKDF (reference sequence). Between the trimmed V and J ends, which lost 9 bases and 7 bases, there was a span of 21 bases. The CDR3 DNA reads as TGTGCCACTACGCTCGGGGGCGAAGGGTTTGGCTACACCTTC. This gives the protein CATTLGGEGFGYTF.

Only a few counts were recorded for this clone. The chain joins TRBV29-1 to TRBJ1-5; no definite D call. The CDR3 covers 14 residues. V was cut by 6 bases and J by 5 bases, with 17 bases left in between. Germline CDR1 and CDR2: SQVTM and ANQGSEA. The CDR3 coding sequence is TGCAGCGTCCCCCGGAACACTGCCGATCAGCCCCAGCATTTT. Its protein product is CSVPRNTADQPQHF.

This clone was counted only a few times. The chain joins TRBV30 to TRBJ1-3; D gene ambiguous. The CDR3 sequence is 16 residues long. The germline V and J ends were trimmed by 3 bases and 4 bases, with 19 bases remaining between them. CDR1 and CDR2 from the germline V gene are GTSNPN and SVGIG (reference sequence). CDR3 nucleotides: TGTGCCTGGAGCTTACAAAACGGAATGAGGGGAAACACCATATATTTT. Translating it yields CAWSLQNGMRGNTIYF.